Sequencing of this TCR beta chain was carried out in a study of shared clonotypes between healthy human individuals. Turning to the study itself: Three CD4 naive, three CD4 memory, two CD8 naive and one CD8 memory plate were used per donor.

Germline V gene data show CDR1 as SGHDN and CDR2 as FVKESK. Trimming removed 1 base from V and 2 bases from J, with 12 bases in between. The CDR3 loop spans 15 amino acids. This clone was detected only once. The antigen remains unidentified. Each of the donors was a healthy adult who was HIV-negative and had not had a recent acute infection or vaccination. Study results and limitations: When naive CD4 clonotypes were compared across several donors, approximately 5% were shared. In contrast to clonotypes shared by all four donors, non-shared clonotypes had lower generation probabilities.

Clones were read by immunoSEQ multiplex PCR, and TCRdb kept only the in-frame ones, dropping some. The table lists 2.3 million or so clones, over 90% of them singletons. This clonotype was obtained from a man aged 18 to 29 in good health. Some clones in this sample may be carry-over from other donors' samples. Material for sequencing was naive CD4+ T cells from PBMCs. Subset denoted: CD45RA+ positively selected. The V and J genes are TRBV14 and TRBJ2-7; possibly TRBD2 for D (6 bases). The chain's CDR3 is CASSQGDSGTYEQYF. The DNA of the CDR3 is TGTGCCAGCAGCCAAGGGGATAGCGGAACCTACGAGCAGTACTTC.